Sequencing of this TCR beta chain was carried out in a study of glioma-infiltrating T cells. Study-level results: Above-expected tissue-blood divergence occurred in all gliomas, most in low-grade ones. Only very few CDR3 sequences appeared in both tissue and blood.

This clonotype was seen repeatedly, ten times or more. No antigen is known for it. Using RNA template, CDR3s of TCR alpha and beta were amplified with iRepertoire arm-PCR. One-step reverse transcription and amplification started from approximately 100-400 ng of tissue mRNA or PBMC total RNA. TCRdb re-called the multiplex PCR reads through MiXCR, storing one row per CDR3 protein. The data show approximately 110,000 distinct CDR3 sequences, under 30% seen once. This TCR was sampled from a human donor with low-grade glioma or glioblastoma, undergoing nonglioma brain surgery, or in good health (not recorded which). The sample consisted of glioma tissue, nonneoplastic brain tissue, or PBMCs (not recorded which).

The CDR3 coding sequence is TGTGCCAGCAGATCCCCGTTCGGGGAATTTATAGAGACCCAGTACTTC. It translates to CASRSPFGEFIETQYF. The chain employs TRBV28 and TRBJ2-5; D is perhaps TRBD2 (5 bases). The CDR3 has 16 residues. Germline V gene lookup returns CDR1 MDHEN and CDR2 SYDVKM. V gave up 6 bases and J gave up 4 bases, with 21 bases separating them. The full variable domain, in which reference TRBV28 and TRBJ2-5 provide the parts outside the CDR3, is DVKVTQSSRYLVKRTGEKVFLECVQDMDHENMFWYRQDPGLGLRLIYFSYDVKMKEKGDIPEGYSVSREKKERFSLILESASTNQTSMYLCASRSPFGEFIETQYFGPGTRLLVL.